Listed below are T cell receptor beta chains from one sample, sequenced in a study of T-cell memory formation after mild COVID-19. TCRdb used MiXCR to reprocess the 5' RACE reads, holding one entry per CDR3 protein. Of 350,000 to 500,000 distinct CDR3 sequences in the sample, about a sixth are singletons; the top ten hold about a fifth. Input material: PBMCs or a T cell subset sorted from them (not recorded which). The receptors shown here come from a man younger than 35 who had mild COVID-19 (a few samples of this study predate the infection). Cell type and time point are not known. The CDR3 runs from the conserved cysteine through the conserved F or W. Each record gives: J gene, V gene, clone size, D gene, CDR3 DNA, CDR3 protein. D genes are given only for firm matches. A row's size may be missing; if present it is once, few, many or a size class.

>TRBJ2-1|TRBV7-3|-|TRBD2
TGTGCCAGCAGCCCTCGACTAGCGGGGGCCAATGAGCAGTTCTTC
CASSPRLAGANEQFF
>TRBJ2-5|TRBV12-3/TRBV12-4|-|TRBD1
TGTGCCAGCAGTTTAGCCTCCGGGACAGGGGTAGAGACCCAGTACTTC
CASSLASGTGVETQYF
>TRBJ2-7|TRBV20-1|few|-
TGCAGTGCTAGCGAGAGCCGACTGTACGAGCAGTACTTC
CSASESRLYEQYF
>TRBJ1-1|TRBV11-2|few|-
TGTGCCAGCAGCCACCAAGGAGACACTGAAGCTTTCTTT
CASSHQGDTEAFF
>TRBJ2-1|TRBV2|many|TRBD1
TGTGCCAGCGGAGGGTCAGGGGGCACGAATGAGCAGTTCTTC
CASGGSGGTNEQFF
>TRBJ1-2|TRBV12-3/TRBV12-4|-|TRBD1
TGTGCCAGCAGTCAACAGGGGTCGCGGGGCTACACCTTC
CASSQQGSRGYTF
>TRBJ2-1|TRBV4-1|-|-
TGCGCCAGCAGCCAAGTGCCGGGTACCGAGAATGAGCAGTTCTTC
CASSQVPGTENEQFF
>TRBJ2-1|TRBV11-2|few|-
TGTGCCAGCAGCTGGTACCGGGACCTAACACACAATGAGCAGTTCTTC
CASSWYRDLTHNEQFF
>TRBJ2-5|TRBV7-3|many|-
TGTGCCAGCAGCTCCGCCGGACTATTTGGGGAGACCCAGTACTTC
CASSSAGLFGETQYF
>TRBJ2-1|TRBV5-1|few|TRBD1
TGCGCCAGCAGCTACCGGACAGGGGGCTATGAGCAGTTCTTC
CASSYRTGGYEQFF
>TRBJ1-1|TRBV20-1|-|-
TGCAGTGCTAGTTCCGCAGGGGTCACTGAAGCTTTCTTT
CSASSAGVTEAFF
>TRBJ2-3|TRBV30|many|-
TGTGCCTGGAACAGGGCGGATACGCAGTATTTT
CAWNRADTQYF
>TRBJ2-1|TRBV5-1|-|-
TGCGCCAGCAGCACCGGGGACTCCTTAGGGGAGCAGTTCTTC
CASSTGDSLGEQFF
>TRBJ1-2|TRBV29-1|-|-
TGCAGCGTTGAAAGTAGGCAGATAAACTATGGCTACACCTTC
CSVESRQINYGYTF
>TRBJ2-5|TRBV2|-|TRBD1
TGTGCCGGCAGGAGACAGGGTGTGGGGACCCAGTACTTC
CAGRRQGVGTQYF